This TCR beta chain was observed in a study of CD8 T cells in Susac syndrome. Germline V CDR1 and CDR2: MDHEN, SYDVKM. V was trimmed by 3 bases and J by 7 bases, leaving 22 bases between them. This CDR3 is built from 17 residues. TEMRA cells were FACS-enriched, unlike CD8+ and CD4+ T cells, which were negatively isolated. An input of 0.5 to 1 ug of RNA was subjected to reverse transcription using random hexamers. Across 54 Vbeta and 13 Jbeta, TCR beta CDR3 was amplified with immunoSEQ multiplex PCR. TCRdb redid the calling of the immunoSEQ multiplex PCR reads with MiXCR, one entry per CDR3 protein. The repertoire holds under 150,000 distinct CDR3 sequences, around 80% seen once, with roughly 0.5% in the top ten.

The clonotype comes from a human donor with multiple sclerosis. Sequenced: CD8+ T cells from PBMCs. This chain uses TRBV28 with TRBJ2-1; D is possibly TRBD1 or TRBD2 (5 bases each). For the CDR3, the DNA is TGTGCCAGCAGTTTGGGTGGGGGACCCCCGCCAGGGAATGAGCAGTTCTTC. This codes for CASSLGGGPPPGNEQFF.